This note documents a single T cell receptor (beta chain) sequence. Its matching antigen is unknown. The source of the sample is a study of long-term antiretroviral therapy in people with HIV. General study results and limits: Repertoire composition at all time points was dominated by clones that had expanded before ART. HIV repertoires showed narrower CDR3 length ranges than controls.

Losses at the gene ends were 1 base for V and 2 bases for J; bases not matched to a gene: 15. The germline V gene has CDR1 LNHNV and CDR2 YYDKDF (reference sequence). The CDR3 length is 20 residues. Each HIV-infected participant was given treatment in the United States. This was the immunoSEQ v3.0 assay at survey level. Profiled with immunoSEQ multiplex PCR; TCRdb holds only in-frame clones, not every one. The data show 25,000 to 35,000 clones, around 72% seen once. The sequence derives from a woman aged 45-59 years with HIV. The chain joins TRBV15 to TRBJ2-5; 11 nucleotides line up with TRBD2. The sample here was unsorted PBMCs, taken 3.1 years after starting antiretroviral therapy. The CDR3 nucleotides are TGTGCCACCAGCAGAGTAAATTTTGTCGGGACTAGCGGAGTTCAAGAGACCCAGTACTTC. This translates into CATSRVNFVGTSGVQETQYF.